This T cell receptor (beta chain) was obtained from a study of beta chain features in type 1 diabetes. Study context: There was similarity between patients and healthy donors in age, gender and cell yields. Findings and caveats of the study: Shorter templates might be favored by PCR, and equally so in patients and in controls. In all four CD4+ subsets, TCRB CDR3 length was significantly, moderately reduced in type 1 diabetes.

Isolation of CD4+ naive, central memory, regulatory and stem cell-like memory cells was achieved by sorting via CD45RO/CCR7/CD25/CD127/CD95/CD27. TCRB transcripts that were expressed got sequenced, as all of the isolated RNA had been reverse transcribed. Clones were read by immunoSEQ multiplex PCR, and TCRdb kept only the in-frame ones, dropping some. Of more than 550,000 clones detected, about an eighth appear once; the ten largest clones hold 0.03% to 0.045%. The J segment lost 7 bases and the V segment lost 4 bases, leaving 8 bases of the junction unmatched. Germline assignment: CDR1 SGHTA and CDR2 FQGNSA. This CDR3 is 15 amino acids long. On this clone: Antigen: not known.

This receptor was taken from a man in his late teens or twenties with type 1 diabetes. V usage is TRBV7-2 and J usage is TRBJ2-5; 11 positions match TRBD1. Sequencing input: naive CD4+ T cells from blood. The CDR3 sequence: CASSSVDRGLLTQYF. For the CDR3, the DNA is TGTGCCAGCAGCTCTGTGGACAGGGGGCTTCTGACCCAGTACTTC.